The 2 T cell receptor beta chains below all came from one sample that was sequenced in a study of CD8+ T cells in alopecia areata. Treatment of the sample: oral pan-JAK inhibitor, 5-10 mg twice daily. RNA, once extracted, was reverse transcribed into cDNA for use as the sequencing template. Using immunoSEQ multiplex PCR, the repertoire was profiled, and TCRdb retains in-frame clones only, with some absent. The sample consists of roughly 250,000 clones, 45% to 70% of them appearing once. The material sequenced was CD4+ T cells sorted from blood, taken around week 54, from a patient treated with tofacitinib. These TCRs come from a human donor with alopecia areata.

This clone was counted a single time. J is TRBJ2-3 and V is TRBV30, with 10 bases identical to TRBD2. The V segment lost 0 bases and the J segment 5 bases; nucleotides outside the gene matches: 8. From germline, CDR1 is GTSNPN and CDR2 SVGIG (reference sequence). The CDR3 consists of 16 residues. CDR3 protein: CAWSVGLATEGDTQYF. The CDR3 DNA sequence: TGTGCCTGGAGTGTGGGACTAGCGACGGAGGGAGATACGCAGTATTTT.

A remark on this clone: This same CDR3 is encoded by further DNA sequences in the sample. The CDR3 DNA reads TGTGCCTGGAGTGTGGGAGGTAGCAATCAGCCCCAGCATTTT. Translating it yields CAWSVGGSNQPQHF. This rearrangement joins TRBV30 to TRBJ1-5, with D uncertain. The CDR3 runs 14 residues. Looked up from germline, CDR1 is GTSNPN and CDR2 is SVGIG (reference sequence). The V end was cut by 0 bases, the J end by 0 bases, with 6 bases between.